This entry describes one T cell receptor (beta chain). The data are from a study of blood T cell repertoires in COVID-19. Study background: The origin of the acute and convalescent COVID-19 samples was the United States, Italy and Spain. PBMCs, B-cell-depleted T cells, or T cells provided the cDNA or gDNA that made up the material.

Authors' data handling: The assay estimated nucleated cells by amplifying reference gene primers. Data came from immunoSEQ multiplex PCR; TCRdb stores just in-frame clones and leaves some out. That table gives V, J and clone size, and the DNA gave D and trimming. The repertoire has tens of thousands of clones, roughly four fifths of them found once; the top ten carry roughly 2.2%. Germline CDR1 PRHDT, CDR2 FYEKMQ (reference sequence). Trimming took off 3 bases at V and 4 bases at J, with 13 bases between the two ends. This CDR3 has 15 residues. The receptor was derived from a woman aged 70 to 79 with acute or convalescent COVID-19. Sample: peripheral blood. The chain combines TRBV13 with TRBJ1-5; D gene unclear. The CDR3 DNA reads TGTGCCAGCAGCTTGGGCCGGGAGAGAAATCAGCCCCAGCATTTT. This sequence encodes CASSLGRERNQPQHF.